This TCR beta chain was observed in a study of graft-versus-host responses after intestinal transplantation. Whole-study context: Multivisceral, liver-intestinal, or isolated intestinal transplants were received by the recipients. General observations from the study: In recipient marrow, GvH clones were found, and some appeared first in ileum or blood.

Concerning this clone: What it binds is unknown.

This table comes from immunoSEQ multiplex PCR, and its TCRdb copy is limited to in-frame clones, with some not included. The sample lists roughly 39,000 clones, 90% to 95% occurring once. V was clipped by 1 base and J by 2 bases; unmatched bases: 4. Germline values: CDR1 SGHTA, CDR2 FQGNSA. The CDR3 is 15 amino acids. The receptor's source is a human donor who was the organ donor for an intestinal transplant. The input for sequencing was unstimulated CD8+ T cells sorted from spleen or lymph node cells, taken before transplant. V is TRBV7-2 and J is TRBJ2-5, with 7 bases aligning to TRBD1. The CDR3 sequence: CASSLGPGQQETQYF. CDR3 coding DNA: TGTGCCAGCAGCTTAGGCCCGGGACAGCAAGAGACCCAGTACTTC.